This TCR beta chain was obtained from a study of blood T cell repertoires in COVID-19. With 4 bases clipped from V and 8 bases from J, the junction kept 1 base outside the gene matches. Germline V gene sequence: CDR1 DFQATT, CDR2 SNEGSKA (reference sequence). The CDR3 length is 11 residues. Generated by immunoSEQ multiplex PCR, the TCRdb table keeps only in-frame clones and is missing some. The sample shows more than 200,000 clones, around 86% of them seen only once. The count of this clone is one. The sequence was obtained from a man aged 25 to 40 in a cohort exposed to, infected with or recovered from COVID-19 (not recorded which). This sequence joins TRBV20-1 and TRBJ2-2; 7 bases agree with TRBD1. Material: PBMCs or T cells enriched from blood (not recorded which). CDR3 amino acids: CSANRGGELFF. The CDR3 coding sequence is TGCAGTGCTAACAGGGGAGGGGAGCTGTTTTTT.